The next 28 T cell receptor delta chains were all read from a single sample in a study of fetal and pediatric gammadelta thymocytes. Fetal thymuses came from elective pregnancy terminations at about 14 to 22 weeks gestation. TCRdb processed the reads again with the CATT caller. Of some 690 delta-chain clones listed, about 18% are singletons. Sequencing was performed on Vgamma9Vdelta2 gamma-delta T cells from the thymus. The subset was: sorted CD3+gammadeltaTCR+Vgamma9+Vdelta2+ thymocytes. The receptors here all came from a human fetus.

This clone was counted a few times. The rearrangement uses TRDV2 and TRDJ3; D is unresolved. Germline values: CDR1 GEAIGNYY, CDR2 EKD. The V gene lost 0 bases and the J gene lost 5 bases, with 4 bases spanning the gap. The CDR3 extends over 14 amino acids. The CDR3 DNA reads TGTGCCTGTGACACCGTGGGGGACACCCGACAGATGTTTTTC. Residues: CACDTVGDTRQMFF.

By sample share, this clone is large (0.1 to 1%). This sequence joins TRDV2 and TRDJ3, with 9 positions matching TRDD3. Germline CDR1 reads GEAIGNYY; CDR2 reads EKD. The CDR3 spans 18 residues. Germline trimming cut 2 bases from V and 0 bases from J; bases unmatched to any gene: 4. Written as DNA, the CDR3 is TGTGCCTGTGACAAAATACTGGGGGACTCCTGGGACACCCGACAGATGTTTTTC. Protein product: CACDKILGDSWDTRQMFF.

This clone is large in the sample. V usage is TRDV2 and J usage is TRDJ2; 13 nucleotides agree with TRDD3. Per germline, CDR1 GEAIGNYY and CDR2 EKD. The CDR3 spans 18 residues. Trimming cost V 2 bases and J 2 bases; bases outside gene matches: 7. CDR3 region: CACDKKVLGDTLTAQLFF. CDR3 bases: TGTGCCTGTGACAAAAAAGTACTGGGGGATACGTTGACAGCACAACTCTTCTTT.

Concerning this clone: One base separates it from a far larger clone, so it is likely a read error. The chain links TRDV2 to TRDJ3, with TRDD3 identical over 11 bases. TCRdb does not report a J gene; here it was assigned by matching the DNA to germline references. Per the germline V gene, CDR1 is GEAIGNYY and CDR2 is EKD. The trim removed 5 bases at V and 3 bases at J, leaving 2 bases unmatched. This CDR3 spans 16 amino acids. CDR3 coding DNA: TGTGCCTGTGCCACTGGGGGATACTGGGACACCCGACAGATGTTTTTC. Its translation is CACATGGYWDTRQMFF.

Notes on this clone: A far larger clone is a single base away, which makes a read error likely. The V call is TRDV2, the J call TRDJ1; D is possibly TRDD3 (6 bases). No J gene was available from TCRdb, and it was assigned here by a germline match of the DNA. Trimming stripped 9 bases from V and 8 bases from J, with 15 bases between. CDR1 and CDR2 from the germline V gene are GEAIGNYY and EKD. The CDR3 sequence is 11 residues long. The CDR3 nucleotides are TGTGCCCGTGCCACTACTGGGAAACTCATCTTT. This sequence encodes CARATTGKLIF.

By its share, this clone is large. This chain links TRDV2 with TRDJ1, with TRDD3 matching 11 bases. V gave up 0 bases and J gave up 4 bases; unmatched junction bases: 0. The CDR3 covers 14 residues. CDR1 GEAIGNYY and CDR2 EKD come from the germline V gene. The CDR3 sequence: CACDTWGIRDKLIF. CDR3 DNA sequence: TGTGCCTGTGACACCTGGGGGATACGCGATAAACTCATCTTT.

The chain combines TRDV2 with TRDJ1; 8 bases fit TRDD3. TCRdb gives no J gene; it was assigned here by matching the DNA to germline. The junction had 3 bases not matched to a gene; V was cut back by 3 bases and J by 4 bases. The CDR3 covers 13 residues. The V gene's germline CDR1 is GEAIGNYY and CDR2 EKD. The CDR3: CACDAWGSDKLIF. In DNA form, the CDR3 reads TGTGCCTGTGACGCCTGGGGGAGCGATAAACTCATCTTT.

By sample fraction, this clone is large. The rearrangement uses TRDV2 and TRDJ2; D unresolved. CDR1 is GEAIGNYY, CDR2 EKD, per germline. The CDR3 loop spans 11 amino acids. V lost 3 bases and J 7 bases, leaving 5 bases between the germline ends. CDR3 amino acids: CACDYEAQLFF. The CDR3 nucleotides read TGTGCCTGTGACTACGAAGCACAACTCTTCTTT.

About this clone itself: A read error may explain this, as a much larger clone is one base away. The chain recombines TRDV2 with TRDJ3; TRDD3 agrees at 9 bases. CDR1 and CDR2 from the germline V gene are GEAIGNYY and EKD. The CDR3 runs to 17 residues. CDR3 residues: CARDYWGSSWDTRQMFF. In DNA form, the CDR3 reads TGTGCCCGTGATTACTGGGGGAGCTCCTGGGACACCCGACAGATGTTTTTC.

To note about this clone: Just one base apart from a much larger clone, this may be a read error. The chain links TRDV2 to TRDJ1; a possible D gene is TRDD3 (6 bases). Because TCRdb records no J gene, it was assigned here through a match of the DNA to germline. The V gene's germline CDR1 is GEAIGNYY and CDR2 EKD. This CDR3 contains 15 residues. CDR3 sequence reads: CAGDTGEDTSDKLIF. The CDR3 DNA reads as TGTGCCGGTGACACAGGTGAGGATACATCCGATAAACTCATCTTT.

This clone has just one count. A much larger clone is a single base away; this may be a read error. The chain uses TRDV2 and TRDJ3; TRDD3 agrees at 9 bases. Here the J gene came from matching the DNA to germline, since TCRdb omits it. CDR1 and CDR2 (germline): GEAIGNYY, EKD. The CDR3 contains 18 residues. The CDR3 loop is CACDKILGDSRDTRQMFF. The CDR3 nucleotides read TGTGCCTGTGACAAAATACTGGGGGACTCCCGGGACACCCGACAGATGTTTTTC.

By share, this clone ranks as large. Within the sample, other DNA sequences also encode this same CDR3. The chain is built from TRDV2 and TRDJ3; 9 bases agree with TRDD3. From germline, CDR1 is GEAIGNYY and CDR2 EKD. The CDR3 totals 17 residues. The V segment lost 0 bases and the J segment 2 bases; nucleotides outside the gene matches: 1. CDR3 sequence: CACDTVGDTWDTRQMFF. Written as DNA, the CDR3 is TGTGCCTGTGACACCGTGGGGGATACCTGGGACACCCGACAGATGTTTTTC.

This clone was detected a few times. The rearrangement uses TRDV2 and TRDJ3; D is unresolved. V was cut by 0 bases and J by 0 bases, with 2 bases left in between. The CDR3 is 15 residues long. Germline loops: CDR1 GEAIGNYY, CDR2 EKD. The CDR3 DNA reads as TGTGCCTGTGACACCAGCTCCTGGGACACCCGACAGATGTTTTTC. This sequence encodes CACDTSSWDTRQMFF.

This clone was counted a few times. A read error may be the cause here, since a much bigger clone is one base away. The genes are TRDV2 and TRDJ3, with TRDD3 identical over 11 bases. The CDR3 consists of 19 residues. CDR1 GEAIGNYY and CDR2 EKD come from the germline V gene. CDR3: CACDIVLGDISWDTQQMFF. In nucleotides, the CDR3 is TGTGCCTGTGACATCGTACTGGGGGATATTTCCTGGGACACCCAACAGATGTTTTTC.

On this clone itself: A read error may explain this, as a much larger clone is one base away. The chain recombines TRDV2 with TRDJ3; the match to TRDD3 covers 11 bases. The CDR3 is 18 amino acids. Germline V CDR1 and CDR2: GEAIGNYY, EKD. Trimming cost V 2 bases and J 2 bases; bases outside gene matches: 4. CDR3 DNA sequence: TGTGCCTGTGACAAAGTACTGGGGGATACCTGGGACACCCGACAGATGTTTTTC. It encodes CACDKVLGDTWDTRQMFF.

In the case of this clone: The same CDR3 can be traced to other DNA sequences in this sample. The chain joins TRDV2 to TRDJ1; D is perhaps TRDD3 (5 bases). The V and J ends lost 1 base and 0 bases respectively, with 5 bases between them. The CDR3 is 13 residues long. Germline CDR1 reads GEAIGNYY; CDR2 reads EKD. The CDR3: CACDTGYTDKLIF. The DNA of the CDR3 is TGTGCCTGTGACACGGGATACACCGATAAACTCATCTTT.

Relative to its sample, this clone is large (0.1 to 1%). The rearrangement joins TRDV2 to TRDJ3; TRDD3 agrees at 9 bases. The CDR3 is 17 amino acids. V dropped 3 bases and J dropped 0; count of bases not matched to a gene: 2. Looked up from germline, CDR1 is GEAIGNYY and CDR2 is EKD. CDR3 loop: CACDLLGDSWDTRQMFF. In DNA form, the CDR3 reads TGTGCCTGTGACCTACTGGGGGACTCCTGGGACACCCGACAGATGTTTTTC.

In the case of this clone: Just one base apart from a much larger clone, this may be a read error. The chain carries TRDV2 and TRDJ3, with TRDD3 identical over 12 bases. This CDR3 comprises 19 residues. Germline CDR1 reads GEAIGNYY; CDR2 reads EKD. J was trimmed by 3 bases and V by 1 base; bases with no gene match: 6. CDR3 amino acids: CACDTLAGGYGWDTRQMFF. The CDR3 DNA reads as TGTGCCTGTGACACTTTGGCTGGGGGATACGGCTGGGACACCCGACAGATGTTTTTC.

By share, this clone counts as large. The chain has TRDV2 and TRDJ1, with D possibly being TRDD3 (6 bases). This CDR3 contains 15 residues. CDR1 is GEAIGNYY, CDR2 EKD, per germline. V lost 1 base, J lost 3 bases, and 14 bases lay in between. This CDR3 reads CACDTGEDTSDKLIF. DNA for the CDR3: TGTGCCTGTGACACAGGTGAGGATACATCCGATAAACTCATCTTT.

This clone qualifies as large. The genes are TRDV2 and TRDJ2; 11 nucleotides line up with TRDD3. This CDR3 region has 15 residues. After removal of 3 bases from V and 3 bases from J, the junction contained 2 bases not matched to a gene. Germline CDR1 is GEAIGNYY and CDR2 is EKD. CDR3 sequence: CACDLLGDMTAQLFF. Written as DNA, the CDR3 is TGTGCCTGTGACCTACTGGGGGATATGACAGCACAACTCTTCTTT.

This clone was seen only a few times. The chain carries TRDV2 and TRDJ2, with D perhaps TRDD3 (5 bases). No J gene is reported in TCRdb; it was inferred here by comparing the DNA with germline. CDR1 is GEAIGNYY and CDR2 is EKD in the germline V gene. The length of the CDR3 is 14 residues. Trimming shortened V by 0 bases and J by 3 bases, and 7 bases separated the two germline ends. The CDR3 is CACDTVGMTAQLFF. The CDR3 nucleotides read TGTGCCTGTGACACCGTGGGGATGACAGCACAACTCTTCTTT.

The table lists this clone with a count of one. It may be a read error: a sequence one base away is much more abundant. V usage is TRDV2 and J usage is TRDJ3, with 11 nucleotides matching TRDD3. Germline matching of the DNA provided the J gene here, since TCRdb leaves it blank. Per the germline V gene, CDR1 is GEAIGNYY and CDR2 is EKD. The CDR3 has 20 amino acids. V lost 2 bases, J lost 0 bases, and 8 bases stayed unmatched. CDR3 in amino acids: CACDKYWGISSSWDTRQMFF. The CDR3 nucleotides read TGTGCCTGTGACAAGTACTGGGGGATATCGAGCTCCTGGGACACCCGACAGATGTTTTTC.

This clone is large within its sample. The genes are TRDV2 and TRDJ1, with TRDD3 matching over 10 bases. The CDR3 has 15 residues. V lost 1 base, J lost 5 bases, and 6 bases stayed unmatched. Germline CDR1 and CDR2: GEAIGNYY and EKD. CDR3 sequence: CACDTGGYFFDKLIF. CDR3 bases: TGTGCCTGTGACACTGGGGGATACTTTTTTGATAAACTCATCTTT.

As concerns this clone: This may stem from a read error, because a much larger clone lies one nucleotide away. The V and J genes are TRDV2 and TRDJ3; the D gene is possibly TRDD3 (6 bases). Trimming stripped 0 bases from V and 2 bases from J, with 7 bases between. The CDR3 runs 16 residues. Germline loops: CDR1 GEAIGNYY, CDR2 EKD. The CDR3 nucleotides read TGTGCCTGTGACACCTGGGATACCTGGGACACCCGACAGATGTTTTTC. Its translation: CACDTWDTWDTRQMFF.

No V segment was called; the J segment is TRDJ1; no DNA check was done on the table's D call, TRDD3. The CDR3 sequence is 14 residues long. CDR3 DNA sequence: TGTGCCTGTGACACCGACTGGGACACCGATAAACTCATCTTT. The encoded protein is CACDTDWDTDKLIF.

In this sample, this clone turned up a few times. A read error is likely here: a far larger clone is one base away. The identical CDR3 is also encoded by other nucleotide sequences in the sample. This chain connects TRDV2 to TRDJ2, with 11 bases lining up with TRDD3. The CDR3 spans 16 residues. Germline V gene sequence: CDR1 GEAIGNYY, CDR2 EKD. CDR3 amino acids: CACDILGDTLTAQLFF. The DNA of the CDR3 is TGCGCCTGTGACATACTGGGGGATACTTTGACAGCACAACTCTTCTTT.

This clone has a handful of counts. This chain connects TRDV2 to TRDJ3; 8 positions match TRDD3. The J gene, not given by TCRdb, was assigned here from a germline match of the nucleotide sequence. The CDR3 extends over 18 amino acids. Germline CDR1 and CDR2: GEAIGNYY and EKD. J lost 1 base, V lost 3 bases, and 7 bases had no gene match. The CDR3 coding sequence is TGTGCCTGTGACGAGGGATACGCGAGGTCCTGGGACACCCGACAGATGTTTTTC. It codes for CACDEGYARSWDTRQMFF.

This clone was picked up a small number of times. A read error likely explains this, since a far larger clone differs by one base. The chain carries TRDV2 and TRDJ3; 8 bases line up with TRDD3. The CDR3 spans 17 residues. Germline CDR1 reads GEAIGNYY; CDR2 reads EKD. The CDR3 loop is CACGTWGSSWDTRQMFF. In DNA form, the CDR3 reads TGTGCCTGTGGCACCTGGGGGAGCTCCTGGGACACCCGACAGATGTTTTTC.